The TCR beta chain described here comes from a study of T cell changes during pregnancy in multiple sclerosis. Assay used: immunoSEQ multiplex PCR; TCRdb lists only in-frame clones, some missing. The sample holds some 58,000 clones, 96% seen once. V was shortened by 6 bases and J by 5 bases, with 15 bases between the two germline ends. The CDR3 covers 14 residues. Per germline, CDR1 SGHRS and CDR2 YFSETQ. The material sequenced was CD8+ T cells from peripheral blood mononuclear cells, taken after pregnancy. V gene TRBV5-1 combines with J gene TRBJ2-1; D is perhaps TRBD2 (6 bases). This sequence was found in a female donor with multiple sclerosis, enrolled in a pregnancy study. The CDR3, as DNA: TGCGCCAGCAAAATCGGGACTTCTGACAATGAGCAGTTCTTC. Amino acids: CASKIGTSDNEQFF. The variable domain in full, with the rest retrieved from reference TRBV5-1 and TRBJ2-1, is KAGVTQTPRYLIKTRGQQVTLSCSPISGHRSVSWYQQTPGQGLQFLFEYFSETQRNKGNFPGRFSGRQFSNSRSEMNVSTLELGDSALYLCASKIGTSDNEQFFGPGTRLTVL.